A selection of T cell receptor beta chains follows, all from one sample in a study of blood T cell repertoires in COVID-19. TCRdb keeps only in-frame clones here, not all; method: immunoSEQ multiplex PCR. The repertoire has about 400,000 clones, around 87% of them found once; the top ten carry around 0.95%. What was sequenced was PBMCs or T cells enriched from blood (not recorded which). The receptor set was obtained from a woman in her twenties or thirties with acute COVID-19. Both conserved end residues are part of each CDR3. The D gene is left open where the match is weak. A row's size may be missing; if present it is once, few, many or a size class.

size	V	J	D	DNA	CDR3
.	TRBV7-3	TRBJ2-2	TRBD2	TGTGCCAGCAGCTTAACAGCGGGGCGCACCGGGGAGCTGTTTTTT	CASSLTAGRTGELFF
few	TRBV6-1	TRBJ1-2	.	TGTGCCAGCAGTGAGGCAGGGGTTAATAGTGGCTACACCTTC	CASSEAGVNSGYTF
.	TRBV29-1	TRBJ2-7	.	TGCAGCGTTGGTTTGGACAGCGCCTACGAGCAGTACTTC	CSVGLDSAYEQYF
few	TRBV14	TRBJ2-7	TRBD1	TGTGCCAGCAGCCCCTCGACAGGGGCTTTCAACGAGCAGTACTTC	CASSPSTGAFNEQYF
.	TRBV7-6	TRBJ2-7	TRBD1	TGTGCCAGCAGCTTACGGGGGACAGGACTTTCATACGAGCAGTACTTC	CASSLRGTGLSYEQYF
few	TRBV6-1	TRBJ2-2	TRBD1	TGTGCCAGCAGTGAGACAGGGAGCACCGGGGAGCTGTTTTTT	CASSETGSTGELFF
.	TRBV4-1	TRBJ1-4	.	TGCGCCAGCAGCCCAAGCGAGGGAAGGAATGAAAAACTGTTTTTT	CASSPSEGRNEKLFF
.	TRBV2	TRBJ1-5	TRBD1	TGTGCCAGCAGGCGGGCGGACAGGGATGATGGTTCCCAGCATTTT	CASRRADRDDGSQHF
few	TRBV2	TRBJ1-5	TRBD1	TGTGCCAGCAGTAACACAGGGGGTAAAGGTCAGCCCCAGCATTTT	CASSNTGGKGQPQHF
once	TRBV6-2/TRBV6-3	TRBJ2-1	TRBD2	TGTGCCAGCAGTGTCCCTGGAGTGACTAGCCCCTACAATGAGCAGTTCTTC	CASSVPGVTSPYNEQFF
.	TRBV7-8	TRBJ2-5	.	TGTGCCAGCAGCTTAGGTTCCAGGGGTCACTTC	CASSLGSRGHF
.	TRBV7-8	TRBJ2-7	TRBD1	TGTGCCAGCAGCCCTAGGACAGGGGAGGACTACGAGCAGTACTTC	CASSPRTGEDYEQYF
.	TRBV12-3/TRBV12-4	TRBJ2-7	.	TGTGCCAGCAGCAGGTGGTCCTACGAGCAGTACTTC	CASSRWSYEQYF
.	TRBV11-2	TRBJ2-6	.	TGTGCCAGCAGCATACACCGACAGACTGGGGCCAACGTCCTGACTTTC	CASSIHRQTGANVLTF